The present T cell receptor (beta chain) was sequenced within a study of cytomegalovirus exposure and HLA in healthy donors. V was cut by 4 bases and J by 3 bases, with 10 bases left in between. CDR1 LNHDA and CDR2 SQIVND come from the germline V gene (reference sequence). The CDR3 runs to 13 residues. 13 Jbeta primers and 60 Vbeta primers were used for the PCR. Generated by immunoSEQ multiplex PCR, the TCRdb table keeps only in-frame clones and is missing some. The profile shows about 150,000 clones, roughly 80% of them singletons. This chain links TRBV19 with TRBJ2-7, with D possibly matching TRBD1 (6 bases). What was sequenced was PBMCs. The TCR sequence derives from a male donor in good health and CMV-seronegative. The CDR3, as DNA: TGTGCCAGTAGTACGTTGGACAGCTACGAGCAGTACTTC. Residues: CASSTLDSYEQYF. Full variable domain (remainder filled in from reference TRBV19 and TRBJ2-7): DGGITQSPKYLFRKEGQNVTLSCEQNLNHDAMYWYRQDPGQGLRLIYYSQIVNDFQKGDIAEGYSVSREKKESFPLTVTSAQKNPTAFYLCASSTLDSYEQYFGPGTRLTVT.